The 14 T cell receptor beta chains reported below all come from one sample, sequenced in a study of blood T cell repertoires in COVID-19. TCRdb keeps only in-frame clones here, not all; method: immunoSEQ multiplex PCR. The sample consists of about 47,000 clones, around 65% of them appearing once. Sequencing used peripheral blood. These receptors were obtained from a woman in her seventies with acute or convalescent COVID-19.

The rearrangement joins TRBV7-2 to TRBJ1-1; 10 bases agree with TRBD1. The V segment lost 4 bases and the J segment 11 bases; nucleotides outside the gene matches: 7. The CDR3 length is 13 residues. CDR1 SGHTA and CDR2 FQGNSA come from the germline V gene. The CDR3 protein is CASSSDRGLFAFF. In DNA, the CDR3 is TGTGCCAGCAGCTCTGACAGGGGGCTGTTCGCTTTCTTT.

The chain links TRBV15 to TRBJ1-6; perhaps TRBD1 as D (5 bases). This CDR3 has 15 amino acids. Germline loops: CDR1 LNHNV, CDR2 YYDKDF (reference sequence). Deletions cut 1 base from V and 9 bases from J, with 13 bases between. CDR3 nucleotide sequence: TGTGCCACCAGCAGAGGGGGAAACGGGGGTTCACCCCTCCACTTT. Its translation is CATSRGGNGGSPLHF.

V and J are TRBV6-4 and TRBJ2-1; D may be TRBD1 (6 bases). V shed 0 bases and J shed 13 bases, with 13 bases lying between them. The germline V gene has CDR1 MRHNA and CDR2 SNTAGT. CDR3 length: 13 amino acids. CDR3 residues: CASSDSTGTRQFF. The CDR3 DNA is TGTGCCAGCAGTGACTCAACCGGGACAAGACAGTTCTTC.

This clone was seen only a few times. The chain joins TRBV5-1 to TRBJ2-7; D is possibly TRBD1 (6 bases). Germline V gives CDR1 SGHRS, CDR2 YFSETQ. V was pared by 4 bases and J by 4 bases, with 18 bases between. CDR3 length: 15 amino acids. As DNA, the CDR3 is TGCGCCAGCAGCCCCGGGACATTTGATCCTTACGAGCAGTACTTC. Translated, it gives CASSPGTFDPYEQYF.

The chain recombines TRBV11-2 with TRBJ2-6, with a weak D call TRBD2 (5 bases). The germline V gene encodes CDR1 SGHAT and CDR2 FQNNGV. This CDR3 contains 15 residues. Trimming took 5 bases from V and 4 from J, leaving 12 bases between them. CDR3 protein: CASSLTEGGANVLTF. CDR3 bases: TGTGCCAGCAGCCTAACCGAGGGAGGGGCCAACGTCCTGACTTTC.

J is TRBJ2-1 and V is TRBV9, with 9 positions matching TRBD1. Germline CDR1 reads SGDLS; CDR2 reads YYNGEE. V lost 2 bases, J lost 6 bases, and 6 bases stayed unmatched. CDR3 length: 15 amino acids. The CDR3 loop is CASSVLQGAFNEQFF. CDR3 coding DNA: TGTGCCAGCAGCGTTCTACAGGGGGCGTTCAATGAGCAGTTCTTC.

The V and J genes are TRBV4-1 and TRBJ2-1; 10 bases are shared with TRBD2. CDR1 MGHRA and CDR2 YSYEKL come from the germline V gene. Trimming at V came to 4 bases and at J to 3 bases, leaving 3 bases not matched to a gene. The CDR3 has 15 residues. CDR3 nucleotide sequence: TGCGCCAGCAGCCGGACTAGCGGCTTCTACAATGAGCAGTTCTTC. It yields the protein CASSRTSGFYNEQFF.

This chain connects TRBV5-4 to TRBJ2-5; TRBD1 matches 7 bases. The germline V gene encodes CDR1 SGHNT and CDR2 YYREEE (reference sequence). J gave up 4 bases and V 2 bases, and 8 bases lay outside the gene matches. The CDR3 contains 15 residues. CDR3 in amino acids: CASSFQGVGGETQYF. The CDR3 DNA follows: TGTGCCAGCAGCTTCCAGGGGGTTGGGGGAGAGACCCAGTACTTC.

In nucleotides, the CDR3 is TGTGCCAGCAGCTCGACCGGACAGGGGGCAGGAGAGACCCAGTACTTC. This encodes CASSSTGQGAGETQYF. The chain is built from TRBV7-3 and TRBJ2-5, with TRBD1 matching 11 bases. J lost 4 bases, V lost 4 bases, and 8 bases had no gene match. This CDR3 has 16 residues. Germline values: CDR1 SGHTA, CDR2 FQGTGA.

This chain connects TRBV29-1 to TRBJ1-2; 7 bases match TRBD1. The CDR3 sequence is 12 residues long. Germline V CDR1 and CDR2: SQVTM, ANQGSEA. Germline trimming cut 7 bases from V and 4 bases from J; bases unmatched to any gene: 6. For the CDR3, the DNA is TGCAGCGGCCGGGACAGCGGCTATGGCTACACCTTC. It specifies CSGRDSGYGYTF.

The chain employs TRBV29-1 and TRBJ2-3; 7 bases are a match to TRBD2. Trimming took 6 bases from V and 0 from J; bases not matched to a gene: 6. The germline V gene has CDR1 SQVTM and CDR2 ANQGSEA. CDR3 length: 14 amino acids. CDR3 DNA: TGCAGCGTGATAGCGGGCGGGAGCACAGATACGCAGTATTTT. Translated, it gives CSVIAGGSTDTQYF.

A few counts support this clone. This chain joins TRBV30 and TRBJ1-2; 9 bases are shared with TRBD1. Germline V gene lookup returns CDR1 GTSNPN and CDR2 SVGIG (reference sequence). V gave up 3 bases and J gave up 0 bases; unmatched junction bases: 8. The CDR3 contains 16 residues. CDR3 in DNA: TGTGCCTGGAGGCGGGACAGGGCCTTAACTAACTATGGCTACACCTTC. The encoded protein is CAWRRDRALTNYGYTF.

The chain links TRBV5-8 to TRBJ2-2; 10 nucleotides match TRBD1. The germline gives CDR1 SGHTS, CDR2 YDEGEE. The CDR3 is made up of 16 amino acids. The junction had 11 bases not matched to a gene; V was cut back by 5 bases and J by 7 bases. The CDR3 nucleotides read TGTGCCAGCAGAGACCGGGACAGGGGAATTTACGGGGAGCTGTTTTTT. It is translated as CASRDRDRGIYGELFF.

The CDR3 loop reads CASSNGQLYYNSPLHF. The CDR3, as DNA: TGTGCCAGCAGCAATGGACAGTTGTATTATAATTCACCCCTCCACTTT. J is TRBJ1-6 and V is TRBV21-1; TRBD1 reflects the table's D call only, with no check against the DNA. TRBV21-1 is described as a pseudogene. The CDR3 loop spans 16 amino acids.